This T cell receptor (beta chain) was captured in a study of T cell responses to AZD1222 COVID-19 vaccine. Sequencing used immunoSEQ multiplex PCR; TCRdb keeps in-frame clones, though not all of them. The table records about 120,000 clones, about 93% of them present only once. The source was peripheral blood, collected 28 days after the second dose of the MenACWY control vaccine. The source of this sequence is an adult who received the MenACWY meningococcal vaccine as a control.

The CDR3 DNA is TGTGCCAGCAGTGGTGGACAGGGATATGGCTACACCTTC. Amino acids: CASSGGQGYGYTF. V gene TRBV6-4 combines with J gene TRBJ1-2; TRBD1 agrees at 8 bases. Germline assignment: CDR1 MRHNA and CDR2 SNTAGT. V gave up 4 bases and J gave up 5 bases; unmatched junction bases: 3. The CDR3 has 13 residues.